These 25 T cell receptor beta chains were sequenced from one sample in a study of Ad26.COV2.S vaccination and SARS-CoV-2 variants (dated by TCRdb to 2020 to 2023). This specimen's treatment or condition label, per the study, means: some 19 received Ad26.COV2.S at low or high dose, single or two shots; roughly five received placebo; per-sample allocation not given. For vaccine and placebo recipients, repertoires were sequenced using samples collected on day 63 after the first injection. Library preparation employed the immunoSEQ multiplex PCR assay. Here the immuneACCESS table is served through TCRdb, limited to in-frame sequences with V and J called. Missing clones are a known gap in these copies; in checked studies unresolved V genes cover under half, and the rest lacks a known reason. The sample table records some 290,000 clones; roughly 80% of these occur just once. The ten largest clones capture approximately 2% of the sample.

The starting material was peripheral blood, obtained in a trial of Ad26.COV2.S vaccine versus placebo. The source of these receptors is a person between 18 and 65 years old who received the Ad26.COV2.S COVID-19 vaccine or a placebo.

This chain connects TRBV12-3 or TRBV12-4 to TRBJ1-2, with no clear D. V was clipped by 3 bases and J by 7 bases, with 12 bases between them. CDR3 size: 13 residues. The CDR3 spells CASSFKEVLGYTF. For the CDR3, the DNA is TGTGCCAGCAGTTTCAAAGAGGTTCTTGGCTACACCTTC.

This chain links TRBV18 with TRBJ2-5, with TRBD1 as a possible D gene (5 bases). This CDR3 has 14 residues. The germline V gene has CDR1 KGHSH and CDR2 LQKENI. Trimming left V 0 bases short and J 2 bases short, with 7 bases between. CDR3 sequence (DNA): TGTGCCAGCTCACCACCAGGGGTTCAAGAGACCCAGTACTTC. It translates to CASSPPGVQETQYF. The entire variable domain, with the rest obtained from reference TRBV18 and TRBJ2-5, is as follows: NAGVMQNPRHLVRRRGQEARLRCSPMKGHSHVYWYRQLPEEGLKFMVYLQKENIIDESGMPKERFSAEFPKEGPSILRIQQVVRGDSAAYFCASSPPGVQETQYFGPGTRLLVL.

This rearrangement joins TRBV6-6 to TRBJ2-3, with a possible D match to TRBD1 (5 bases). Germline V gives CDR1 MNHNY, CDR2 SVGAGI (reference sequence). The CDR3 has 15 residues. V lost 6 bases to trimming and J lost 1 base, with 14 bases between them. The CDR3 reads CASRPGHIRTDTQYF. CDR3 DNA: TGTGCCAGCAGACCCGGACATATACGCACAGATACGCAGTATTTT.

The chain joins TRBV4-1 to TRBJ2-2, with 13 bases aligning to TRBD2. Germline CDR1 is MGHRA and CDR2 is YSYEKL. Unmatched junction bases numbered 11, after V lost 4 bases and J lost 3 bases. CDR3 size: 19 residues. The CDR3 protein is CASSLTGTSGGGHTGELFF. For the CDR3, the DNA is TGCGCCAGCAGCCTCACCGGAACTAGCGGGGGGGGACACACCGGGGAGCTGTTTTTT.

The V gene is TRBV2, the J gene TRBJ2-5; D call uncertain. V shed 5 bases and J shed 2 bases, with 9 bases lying between them. The CDR3 sequence is 13 residues long. Germline-derived CDR1 and CDR2 are SNHLY and FYNNEI. CDR3 nucleotides: TGTGCCAGCAGTATTGACCAGCAAGAGACCCAGTACTTC. This encodes CASSIDQQETQYF.

The CDR3 coding sequence is TGTGCCAGCAGTTTATTGGGCCCGACGAACACCGGGGAGCTGTTTTTT. Residues: CASSLLGPTNTGELFF. The chain carries TRBV28 and TRBJ2-2; the D is unclear. The germline CDR1 and CDR2 sequences are MDHEN and SYDVKM. This CDR3 is 16 amino acids long. Trimming took 1 base from V and 0 from J, leaving 9 bases between them.

This clone was seen a single time. The chain couples TRBV5-1 to TRBJ2-5; 12 nucleotides line up with TRBD2. This CDR3 region has 15 residues. Germline values: CDR1 SGHRS, CDR2 YFSETQ. The V segment lost 0 bases and the J segment 7 bases; nucleotides outside the gene matches: 4. The CDR3 spells CASSLGTSGVGTQYF. The CDR3 DNA reads TGCGCCAGCAGCTTGGGGACTAGCGGGGTGGGGACCCAGTACTTC.

The V and J genes are TRBV7-3 and TRBJ2-1, with 8 bases matching TRBD2. From germline, CDR1 is SGHTA and CDR2 FQGTGA. The V gene end was trimmed by 4 bases and the J gene end by 6 bases; junction bases not matched to a gene: 8. This CDR3 spans 15 amino acids. The CDR3 loop is CASSSRGGLVNEQFF. The CDR3 DNA is TGTGCCAGCAGCTCCCGGGGGGGCCTAGTCAATGAGCAGTTCTTC.

The chain carries TRBV6-1 and TRBJ2-7; weak D call: TRBD2 (5 bases). This CDR3 has 14 amino acids. V lost 2 bases, J lost 3 bases, and 11 bases lay in between. CDR1 and CDR2 (germline): MNHNS, SASEGT. The CDR3 reads CASSETGSFYEQYF. CDR3 DNA: TGTGCCAGCAGTGAAACGGGGTCGTTCTACGAGCAGTACTTC.

The chain links TRBV3-1 (or the pseudogene TRBV3-2) to TRBJ1-2; D may be TRBD1 (5 bases). The CDR3 has 14 amino acids. Germline V gene lookup returns CDR1 LGHDT and CDR2 YNNKEL (reference sequence). The germline V and J ends were trimmed by 3 bases and 8 bases, with 16 bases remaining between them. CDR3 bases: TGTGCCAGCAGCCATGCGGGGACCTCGGGAGGCTACACCTTC. It translates to CASSHAGTSGGYTF.

V usage is TRBV27 and J usage is TRBJ2-5, with D tentatively TRBD1 or TRBD2 (5 bases each). Germline V lookup: CDR1 MNHEY, CDR2 SMNVEV (reference sequence). The CDR3 has 14 residues. V lost 6 bases and J lost 5, with 16 bases in between. CDR3 region: CASSTRWGWETQYF. CDR3 coding DNA: TGTGCCAGCAGCACCCGATGGGGGTGGGAGACCCAGTACTTC.

The V gene is TRBV13, the J gene TRBJ2-3; weak D call: TRBD1 (5 bases). The CDR3 has 15 residues. Germline CDR1 reads PRHDT; CDR2 reads FYEKMQ (reference sequence). V gave up 7 bases and J gave up 3 bases, with 17 bases separating them. The CDR3 spells CASTSGGRVTDTQYF. For the CDR3, the DNA is TGTGCCAGCACCTCCGGTGGCAGGGTGACAGATACGCAGTATTTT.

The rearrangement joins TRBV24-1 to TRBJ2-1; 9 bases are shared with TRBD2. The junction had 8 bases not matched to a gene; V was cut back by 6 bases and J by 3 bases. The CDR3 has 16 amino acids. The V gene's germline CDR1 is KGHDR and CDR2 SFDVKD. Here the CDR3 reads CATSHRAGGHYNEQFF. The CDR3 nucleotides read TGTGCCACCAGTCATCGGGCGGGGGGGCACTACAATGAGCAGTTCTTC.

This sequence joins TRBV7-6 and TRBJ2-1; weak D call: TRBD2 (7 bases). Germline lookup yields CDR1 SGHVS and CDR2 FNYEAQ. Between the trimmed V and J ends, which lost 5 bases and 4 bases, there was a span of 18 bases. This CDR3 is built from 16 residues. The CDR3 loop is CASSRGQAGPYNEQFF. The CDR3 DNA reads as TGTGCCAGCAGCCGGGGGCAAGCGGGGCCTTACAATGAGCAGTTCTTC.

V and J are TRBV6-5 and TRBJ2-3; 9 bases line up with TRBD2. CDR1 MNHEY and CDR2 SVGAGI come from the germline V gene. CDR3 length: 16 residues. Trimming at V came to 2 bases and at J to 4 bases, leaving 7 bases not matched to a gene. The CDR3 is CASSYKSGGHADTQYF. The CDR3 DNA is TGTGCCAGCAGTTACAAAAGCGGGGGGCACGCAGATACGCAGTATTTT.

The V and J genes are TRBV6-1 and TRBJ1-5; unclear D gene. From germline, CDR1 is MNHNS and CDR2 SASEGT. CDR3 length: 13 amino acids. V lost 1 base, J lost 10 bases, and 11 bases lay in between. The CDR3 protein is CASSEGYKIPQHF. Written as DNA, the CDR3 is TGTGCCAGCAGTGAAGGGTATAAGATTCCCCAGCATTTT.

V gene TRBV6-5 combines with J gene TRBJ2-1; 10 bases map to TRBD2. The germline V gene has CDR1 MNHEY and CDR2 SVGAGI. Trimming removed 5 bases from V and 9 bases from J; junction bases left unmatched: 10. The length of the CDR3 is 15 residues. Here the CDR3 reads CASSHSGLAKGEQFF. DNA for the CDR3: TGTGCCAGCAGTCATTCGGGACTAGCGAAGGGTGAGCAGTTCTTC.

This sequence joins TRBV2 and TRBJ2-6; TRBD1 is a possible D gene (5 bases). V dropped 7 bases and J dropped 0 bases, with 10 bases sitting between them. CDR1 and CDR2 (germline): SNHLY, FYNNEI. This CDR3 has 15 amino acids. In DNA form, the CDR3 reads TGTGCCAGCATGCGACAGTACTCTGGGGCCAACGTCCTGACTTTC. Translation: CASMRQYSGANVLTF.

The V and J genes are TRBV27 and TRBJ2-7, with TRBD1 matching over 9 bases. Germline V lookup: CDR1 MNHEY, CDR2 SMNVEV (reference sequence). This CDR3 is built from 15 residues. V lost 6 bases and J lost 1; bases outside the gene matches: 7. DNA of the CDR3: TGTGCCAGCAGCCAATCCGGGACAGGGTCCTACGAGCAGTACTTC. This sequence encodes CASSQSGTGSYEQYF.

This clone showed up just a few times. The V call is TRBV19, the J call TRBJ2-6; TRBD1 matches at 7 bases. The V gene end was trimmed by 5 bases and the J gene end by 0 bases; junction bases not matched to a gene: 16. CDR1 and CDR2 from the germline V gene are LNHDA and SQIVND (reference sequence). The CDR3 contains 20 residues. The CDR3 sequence: CASSGPHRGPSDSGANVLTF. Here the CDR3 DNA reads TGTGCCAGTAGTGGACCCCACAGGGGACCCTCTGACTCTGGGGCCAACGTCCTGACTTTC.

Details on this clone: Other DNA sequences of this sample code for an identical CDR3. This chain joins TRBV12-3 or TRBV12-4 and TRBJ1-1; no definite D call. The CDR3 length is 12 residues. V lost 3 bases and J 8 bases, leaving 10 bases between the germline ends. For the CDR3, the DNA is TGTGCCAGCAGTTTTTTGGGCAGCGAAGCTTTCTTT. It is translated as CASSFLGSEAFF.

This clone was seen many times. The rearrangement uses TRBV12-3 or TRBV12-4 and TRBJ1-2; D remains ambiguous. The CDR3 runs to 12 residues. The ends were cut back, 5 bases at V and 1 base at J, with 5 bases in the middle. CDR3 in DNA: TGTGCCAGCAGTACCCATAACTATGGCTACACCTTC. This translates into CASSTHNYGYTF.

This chain connects TRBV3-1 (or the pseudogene TRBV3-2) to TRBJ2-1; D is ambiguous. Germline V gives CDR1 LGHDT, CDR2 YNNKEL (reference sequence). There are 12 residues in the CDR3. The V end lost 3 bases, the J end lost 9 bases, and 9 bases lay between the germline ends. The CDR3 coding sequence is TGTGCCAGCAGCCAGGAGAATCGTGAGCAGTTCTTC. Its protein is CASSQENREQFF.

The V and J genes are TRBV6-5 and TRBJ1-5; 8 nucleotides agree with TRBD1. The CDR3 is 14 residues long. V shed 7 bases and J 2 bases; nucleotides not matched to a gene: 4. The germline V gene has CDR1 MNHEY and CDR2 SVGAGI. CDR3 protein: CASIPGQGNQPQHF. The CDR3 DNA follows: TGTGCCAGCATTCCGGGACAGGGCAATCAGCCCCAGCATTTT.

J is TRBJ2-2 and V is TRBV7-9, with D tentatively TRBD2 (6 bases). From germline, CDR1 is SEHNR and CDR2 FQNEAQ (reference sequence). The CDR3 length is 13 residues. V was pared by 8 bases and J by 4 bases, with 11 bases between. CDR3: CASLEGTTGELFF. The CDR3 DNA reads TGTGCCAGCCTGGAGGGTACCACCGGGGAGCTGTTTTTT.